These 18 T cell receptor beta chains came from one sample sequenced in a study of cytomegalovirus exposure and HLA in healthy donors (dated by TCRdb to the late 2010s). Preparation of the library involved the immunoSEQ multiplex PCR assay. For the multiplex PCR, a mixture combining 60 forward primers for TCR Vbeta segments and 13 reverse primers for TCR Jbeta segments was used. Entries here come from immuneACCESS through TCRdb and include only in-frame sequences with V and J called. Some clones fail to appear in such tables; in the studies checked, an unresolved V gene covers under half of the shortfall, and the cause of the remainder is unknown. The sample yields around 150,000 clones; more than 75% were counted once. The ten most abundant clones make up 0.85% to 1.4% of the sample. The sample consisted of PBMCs. The receptors shown here come from a male donor in good health and CMV-seronegative.

V is TRBV6-1 and J is TRBJ1-5; no clear D. V was cut by 10 bases and J by 3 bases, with 10 bases left in between. This CDR3 has 12 residues. CDR1 MNHNS and CDR2 SASEGT come from the germline V gene. The CDR3 DNA sequence: TGTGCCACCGAGGGTAACAATCAGCCCCAGCATTTT. Amino acids: CATEGNNQPQHF.

The gene calls are TRBV19 and TRBJ1-1; 7 bases align to TRBD1. Germline trimming cut 3 bases from V and 0 bases from J; bases unmatched to any gene: 7. Germline values: CDR1 LNHDA, CDR2 SQIVND (reference sequence). The CDR3 runs 16 residues. The CDR3 is CASSILQGTMNTEAFF. CDR3 DNA: TGTGCCAGTAGTATCTTACAGGGGACCATGAACACTGAAGCTTTCTTT.

This clone was seen more than once but under ten times. This sequence joins TRBV7-3 and TRBJ1-2; D is ambiguous. Germline V gene sequence: CDR1 SGHTA, CDR2 FQGTGA. V was shortened by 4 bases and J by 9 bases, with 18 bases between the two germline ends. This CDR3 is built from 14 residues. This CDR3 reads CASSSPGDTSRYTF. DNA for the CDR3: TGTGCCAGCAGCTCCCCGGGAGATACCTCGCGCTACACCTTC.

This clone was found a few times. V gene TRBV4-1 combines with J gene TRBJ2-1; 9 bases match TRBD1. The trim removed 4 bases at V and 9 bases at J, leaving 10 bases unmatched. CDR3 length equals 15 residues. Germline lookup yields CDR1 MGHRA and CDR2 YSYEKL. DNA of the CDR3: TGCGCCAGCAGCCTGGGACAGGGAGGATCCCGTGAGCAGTTCTTC. Residues: CASSLGQGGSREQFF.

The rearrangement joins TRBV10-3 to TRBJ2-5; TRBD1 matches 8 bases. The J call is uncertain, as TRBJ2-7 better fits the DNA end. The CDR3 totals 13 residues. CDR1 and CDR2 (germline): ENHRY, SYGVKD. CDR3 DNA: TGTGCCATCAGTGAGGGACAGGGCTACGAGCAGTACTTC. Amino acid sequence: CAISEGQGYEQYF.

The rearrangement links TRBV7-9 to TRBJ1-6; 9 nucleotides match TRBD1. This CDR3 is built from 16 residues. CDR1 is SEHNR and CDR2 is FQNEAQ in the germline V gene (reference sequence). V lost 5 bases to trimming and J lost 5 bases; unmatched junction nucleotides: 7. The CDR3 nucleotides are TGTGCCAGCAGCCTCCGGACAGGGGACGATAATTCACCCCTCCACTTT. Protein: CASSLRTGDDNSPLHF.

The chain couples TRBV30 to TRBJ2-1; 7 bases line up with TRBD1. V lost 1 base to trimming and J lost 6 bases; unmatched junction nucleotides: 3. From germline, CDR1 is GTSNPN and CDR2 SVGIG (reference sequence). The CDR3 totals 13 residues. CDR3 nucleotide sequence: TGTGCCTGGAGTGGCGACAGGGCCAATGAGCAGTTCTTC. It codes for CAWSGDRANEQFF.

This chain links TRBV2 with TRBJ2-7; 12 positions match TRBD2. Germline V gene lookup returns CDR1 SNHLY and CDR2 FYNNEI. Trimming removed 5 bases from V and 3 bases from J; junction bases left unmatched: 2. The CDR3 runs 14 residues. In DNA, the CDR3 is TGTGCCAGCAGTATACTAGCGGGAGGCTACGAGCAGTACTTC. Amino acid sequence: CASSILAGGYEQYF.

The V call is TRBV19, the J call TRBJ2-1, with a tentative D call TRBD1 (5 bases). Germline V gene data show CDR1 as LNHDA and CDR2 as SQIVND (reference sequence). The V end lost 3 bases, the J end lost 0 bases, and 9 bases lay between the germline ends. The CDR3 extends over 15 amino acids. The CDR3 sequence is CASSISDSSYNEQFF. Written as DNA, the CDR3 is TGTGCCAGTAGTATTTCCGACAGCTCCTACAATGAGCAGTTCTTC. The full variable domain, in which reference TRBV19 and TRBJ2-1 provide the parts outside the CDR3, is DGGITQSPKYLFRKEGQNVTLSCEQNLNHDAMYWYRQDPGQGLRLIYYSQIVNDFQKGDIAEGYSVSREKKESFPLTVTSAQKNPTAFYLCASSISDSSYNEQFFGPGTRLTVL.

DNA of the CDR3: TGTGCCAGCAGCTTTCCTCTCTCGGGCGGGGAATACAATGAGCAGTTCTTC. Protein: CASSFPLSGGEYNEQFF. The chain employs TRBV7-2 and TRBJ2-1; tentatively, D is TRBD2 (6 bases). This CDR3 is built from 17 residues. V dropped 3 bases and J dropped 4 bases, with 19 bases sitting between them. Germline CDR1 reads SGHTA; CDR2 reads FQGNSA.

The chain has TRBV15 and TRBJ1-2; D not certain. Trimming cost V 1 base and J 2 bases, with 5 bases left between them. Germline V lookup: CDR1 LNHNV, CDR2 YYDKDF (reference sequence). There are 13 residues in the CDR3. The CDR3 sequence is CATSRGGNYGYTF. The DNA for the CDR3 is TGTGCCACCAGCAGAGGCGGGAACTATGGCTACACCTTC. Full variable domain (rest looked up from reference TRBV15 and TRBJ1-2): DAMVIQNPRYQVTQFGKPVTLSCSQTLNHNVMYWYQQKSSQAPKLLFHYYDKDFNNEADTPDNFQSRRPNTSFCFLDIRSPGLGDTAMYLCATSRGGNYGYTFGSGTRLTVV.

This chain joins TRBV6-1 and TRBJ2-1; the match to TRBD2 covers 7 bases. The CDR3 is 13 amino acids. The V and J ends lost 8 bases and 7 bases, in that order; junction bases with no gene match: 8. Germline V gene sequence: CDR1 MNHNS, CDR2 SASEGT. CDR3 region: CASSRGGENEQFF. CDR3 sequence (DNA): TGTGCCAGCTCTCGCGGGGGAGAGAATGAGCAGTTCTTC.

The V gene is TRBV19, the J gene TRBJ1-2; D possibly corresponds to TRBD1 (6 bases). The CDR3 is 16 residues long. Per the germline V gene, CDR1 is LNHDA and CDR2 is SQIVND (reference sequence). With 9 bases removed from V and 0 bases from J, the gap between germline ends came to 20 bases. CDR3 sequence: CASRFPRDTTNYGYTF. The CDR3 DNA reads as TGTGCCAGCCGTTTTCCTCGGGACACCACTAACTATGGCTACACCTTC.

This chain's CDR3 is CASSPRVRETQYF. The DNA of the CDR3 is TGTGCCAGCTCACCACGGGTCAGGGAGACCCAGTACTTC. The rearrangement uses TRBV18 and TRBJ2-5; no clear D. The V gene lost 1 base and the J gene lost 5 bases, with 8 bases spanning the gap. The CDR3 is 13 amino acids. Germline-derived CDR1 and CDR2 are KGHSH and LQKENI.

The chain combines TRBV11-1 with TRBJ2-7; TRBD1 might be the D (6 bases). There are 13 residues in the CDR3. Trimming removed 3 bases from V and 4 bases from J, with 10 bases in between. CDR1 is SGHAT and CDR2 is FQDESV in the germline V gene (reference sequence). The CDR3 coding sequence is TGTGCCAGCAGCTTGTTACAGGGATACGAGCAGTACTTC. Encoded protein: CASSLLQGYEQYF.

This chain links TRBV21-1 with TRBJ1-4; the table gives TRBD1 as D, unverified against the DNA. TRBV21-1 is a documented pseudogene. CDR3 size: 15 residues. CDR3 in amino acids: CASSKGGRQYEKLFF. The CDR3 DNA is TGTGCCAGCAGCAAAGGGGGAAGACAGTATGAAAAACTGTTTTTT.

The chain couples TRBV7-9 to TRBJ2-5; D is ambiguous. The J call is doubtful: the DNA matches TRBJ2-7 better. Germline assignment: CDR1 SEHNR and CDR2 FQNEAQ (reference sequence). The length of the CDR3 is 12 residues. CDR3 DNA: TGTGCCAGCAGCACCGAGCGATACGAGCAGTACTTC. Amino acid sequence: CASSTERYEQYF.

The gene calls are TRBV5-5 and TRBJ1-3; no firm D call. Germline V lookup: CDR1 SGHKS, CDR2 YYEKEE (reference sequence). V was cut by 2 bases and J by 2 bases, with 14 bases left in between. The length of the CDR3 is 16 residues. The CDR3 DNA follows: TGTGCCAGCAGCTTACCGCCTTCTATAACTGGAAACACCATATATTTT. It codes for CASSLPPSITGNTIYF.